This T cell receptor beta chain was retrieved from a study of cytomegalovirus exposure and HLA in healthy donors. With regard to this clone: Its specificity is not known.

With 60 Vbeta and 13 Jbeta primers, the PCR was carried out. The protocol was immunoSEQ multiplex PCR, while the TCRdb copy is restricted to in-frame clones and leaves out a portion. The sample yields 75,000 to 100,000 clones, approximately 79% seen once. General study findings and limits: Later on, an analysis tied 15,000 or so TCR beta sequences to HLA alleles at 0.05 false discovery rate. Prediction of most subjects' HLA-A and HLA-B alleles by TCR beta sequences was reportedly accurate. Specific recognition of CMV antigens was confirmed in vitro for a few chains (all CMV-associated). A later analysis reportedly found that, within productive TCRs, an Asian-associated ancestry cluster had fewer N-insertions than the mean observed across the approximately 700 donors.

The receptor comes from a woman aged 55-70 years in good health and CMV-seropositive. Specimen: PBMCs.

The CDR3 region has the DNA TGTGCCAGCAGTTTCACATTAGCGGGCTTGACCTACGAGCAGTACTTC. It yields the protein CASSFTLAGLTYEQYF. V is TRBV28 and J is TRBJ2-5; 7 nucleotides match TRBD2. The DNA end lines up better with TRBJ2-7; the J call may be wrong. The germline gives CDR1 MDHEN, CDR2 SYDVKM. The CDR3 totals 16 residues.